One and the same sample provided the 15 T cell receptor beta chains below, sequenced in a study of T cell repertoires in cytomegalovirus infection. TCRdb independently ran MiXCR on the reads; one entry per CDR3 protein. The sample shows 500,000 to 600,000 distinct CDR3 sequences, approximately 15% of them seen only once. The specimen was CD8+ T cells from PBMCs. The receptors derive from a human donor in good health (CMV status not recorded). Some clones in this sample may be carry-over from other donors' samples.

The sample holds many counts of this clonotype. The chain couples TRBV7-9 to TRBJ2-7, with unresolved D. The CDR3 spans 12 residues. Germline assignment: CDR1 SEHNR and CDR2 FQNEAQ (reference sequence). V lost 4 bases and J lost 3, with 7 bases in between. CDR3 amino acids: CASSSVFYEQYF. The CDR3, as DNA: TGTGCCAGCAGCTCCGTTTTCTACGAGCAGTACTTC.

This clonotype showed up just a few times. The rearrangement links TRBV6-8 to TRBJ1-1, with TRBD1 as a possible D gene (5 bases). The CDR3 is 14 amino acids. Looked up from germline, CDR1 is MNHGY and CDR2 is SAAAGT. V lost 5 bases and J 1 base, leaving 11 bases between the germline ends. CDR3 in amino acids: CASSAGGENTEAFF. CDR3 DNA: TGTGCCAGCAGTGCCGGGGGGGAGAACACTGAAGCTTTCTTT.

This clonotype was seen ten or more times. The chain couples TRBV27 to TRBJ2-1; D is possibly TRBD2 (5 bases). The CDR3 is 16 residues long. Trimming took 0 bases from V and 8 from J, leaving 17 bases between them. Germline V lookup: CDR1 MNHEY, CDR2 SMNVEV (reference sequence). This CDR3 is CASSLSLATLPDEQFF. The CDR3 DNA reads as TGTGCCAGCAGTTTATCGCTAGCAACCCTCCCCGATGAGCAGTTCTTC.

The table lists this clonotype with a few counts. The rearrangement joins TRBV4-1 to TRBJ2-2; D may be TRBD1 (5 bases). CDR3 length: 11 amino acids. V gave up 11 bases and J gave up 7 bases, with 11 bases separating them. Looked up from germline, CDR1 is MGHRA and CDR2 is YSYEKL. The CDR3 protein is CASKGNGELFF. CDR3 nucleotides: TGCGCCTCGAAGGGGAACGGGGAGCTGTTTTTT.

The sample holds a few counts of this clonotype. This chain connects TRBV11-2 to TRBJ2-5, with D maybe TRBD2 (6 bases). CDR1 and CDR2 (germline): SGHAT, FQNNGV. The CDR3 has 16 residues. V was cut by 0 bases and J by 0 bases, with 11 bases left in between. In DNA form, the CDR3 reads TGTGCCAGCAGCTTAGAGAGTAGCGGCGACCAAGAGACCCAGTACTTC. Its translation: CASSLESSGDQETQYF.

The chain uses TRBV18 and TRBJ2-7; D is tentatively TRBD1 or TRBD2 (6 bases each). In germline, CDR1 is KGHSH, CDR2 LQKENI. V was shortened by 2 bases and J by 7 bases, with 15 bases between the two germline ends. CDR3 length: 14 residues. DNA for the CDR3: TGTGCCAGCTCACCAACGGGGGCGGCTAAAGAGCAGTACTTC. Protein sequence: CASSPTGAAKEQYF. Variable domain in full (rest from reference TRBV18 and TRBJ2-7): NAGVMQNPRHLVRRRGQEARLRCSPMKGHSHVYWYRQLPEEGLKFMVYLQKENIIDESGMPKERFSAEFPKEGPSILRIQQVVRGDSAAYFCASSPTGAAKEQYFGPGTRLTVT.

V is TRBV9 and J is TRBJ2-7, with D perhaps matching TRBD1 or TRBD2 (5 bases each). Germline V gene sequence: CDR1 SGDLS, CDR2 YYNGEE. The V and J ends lost 3 bases and 3 bases respectively, with 13 bases between them. The CDR3 is 14 residues long. The CDR3 bases are TGTGCCAGCAGCGGCGAGGATGGGGGCTACGAGCAGTACTTC. It codes for CASSGEDGGYEQYF.

This clonotype was detected only a few times. This chain uses TRBV12-5 with TRBJ1-2; 8 bases map to TRBD1. After removal of 1 base from V and 7 bases from J, the junction contained 8 bases not matched to a gene. Germline CDR1 and CDR2: LGHNT and FRNRAP. This CDR3 is 15 amino acids long. The CDR3 loop is CASGLGGQGALGYTF. The CDR3 DNA sequence: TGTGCTAGTGGTTTGGGGGGGCAGGGGGCGCTTGGCTACACCTTC.

This clonotype appeared a single time. A read error may be the cause here, since a much bigger clone is one base away. Because the CDR3 is missing its conserved closing phenylalanine or tryptophan, this is likely a read error. The chain joins TRBV7-9 to TRBJ2-1; 9 nucleotides agree with TRBD2. Germline CDR1 and CDR2: SEHNR and FQNEAQ (reference sequence). Trimming removed 2 bases from V and 0 bases from J; junction bases left unmatched: 11. The CDR3 has 19 amino acids. The DNA for the CDR3 is TGTGCCAGCAGCTTATTGGGACTAGCTGTTAAGAGCTCCTACAATGAGCAGTTCTTA. It codes for CASSLLGLAVKSSYNEQFL.

V is TRBV5-1 and J is TRBJ1-1; D ambiguous. CDR3 length: 13 residues. V was pared by 4 bases and J by 2 bases, with 9 bases between. Looked up from germline, CDR1 is SGHRS and CDR2 is YFSETQ. The CDR3 sequence is CASSPQKNTEAFF. CDR3 sequence (DNA): TGCGCCAGCAGCCCCCAGAAAAACACTGAAGCTTTCTTT.

At least ten counts were recorded for this clonotype. The chain combines TRBV12-3 or TRBV12-4 with TRBJ2-5, with D tentatively TRBD1 or TRBD2 (5 bases each). This CDR3 is built from 14 residues. Trimming took off 4 bases at V and 2 bases at J, with 11 bases between the two ends. Here the CDR3 DNA reads TGTGCCAGCAGTTCCCGGGGCGGACAAGAGACCCAGTACTTC. Its protein is CASSSRGGQETQYF.

This clonotype was recorded at least ten times. The chain is built from TRBV12-3 or TRBV12-4 and TRBJ2-1; TRBD2 agrees at 12 bases. This CDR3 region has 15 residues. V lost 5 bases to trimming and J lost 8 bases; unmatched junction nucleotides: 7. The DNA for the CDR3 is TGTGCCAGCAGTCTTCGACTAGCGGGAGACGATGAGCAGTTCTTC. Translated, it gives CASSLRLAGDDEQFF.

This clonotype was seen only a few times. The chain joins TRBV19 to TRBJ2-1, with 7 nucleotides matching TRBD1. CDR3 length: 16 residues. Germline CDR1 reads LNHDA; CDR2 reads SQIVND (reference sequence). V shed 7 bases and J 0 bases; nucleotides not matched to a gene: 9. CDR3 sequence reads: CASKRIRDSSYNEQFF. The CDR3 bases are TGTGCCAGTAAAAGGATACGGGACAGCTCCTACAATGAGCAGTTCTTC.

The rearrangement links TRBV7-6 to TRBJ1-1; no firm D call. CDR3 length: 10 amino acids. Trimming left V 3 bases short and J 6 bases short, with 2 bases between. Germline V lookup: CDR1 SGHVS, CDR2 FNYEAQ. CDR3 protein: CASSFSEAFF. As DNA, the CDR3 is TGTGCCAGCAGCTTTTCTGAAGCTTTCTTT.

This clonotype occurred many times. As DNA, the CDR3 is TGTGCCAGCAGCGAGGTCGGAGCGAACGGGGAGCTGTTTTTT. It codes for CASSEVGANGELFF. The chain is built from TRBV7-6 and TRBJ2-2; D is ambiguous. Trimming took 5 bases from V and 7 from J, leaving 14 bases between them. Germline CDR1 SGHVS, CDR2 FNYEAQ. This CDR3 contains 14 residues.